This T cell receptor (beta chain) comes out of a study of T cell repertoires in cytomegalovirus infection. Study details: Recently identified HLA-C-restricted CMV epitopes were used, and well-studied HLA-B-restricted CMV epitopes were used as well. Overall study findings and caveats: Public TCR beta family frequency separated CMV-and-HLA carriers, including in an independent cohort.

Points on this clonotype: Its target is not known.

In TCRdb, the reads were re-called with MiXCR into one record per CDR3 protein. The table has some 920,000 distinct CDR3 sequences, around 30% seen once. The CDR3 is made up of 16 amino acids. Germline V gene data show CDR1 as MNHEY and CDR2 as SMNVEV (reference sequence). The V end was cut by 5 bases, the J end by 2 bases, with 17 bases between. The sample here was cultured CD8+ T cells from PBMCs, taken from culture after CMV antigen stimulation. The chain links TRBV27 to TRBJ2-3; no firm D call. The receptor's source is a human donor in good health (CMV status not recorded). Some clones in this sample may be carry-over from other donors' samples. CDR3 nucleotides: TGTGCCAGCAGTCCCTGGGCAGGCCCCTCCACAGATACGCAGTATTTT. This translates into CASSPWAGPSTDTQYF.